Following are 27 T cell receptor beta chains from one sample sequenced in a study of T cell clusters in autoimmune cytopenias. Some 40,000 genome equivalents of blood DNA were amplified for TRB. TRB was amplified by touch-down multiplex PCR, primer pools A and B combined. With the multiplex PCR reads reprocessed, TCRdb shows one record per CDR3 protein and no DNA. The specimen's table records about 4,800 distinct CDR3 sequences. Separately, the same data were catalogued under a study of T cell repertoires in aging, cancer and after chemotherapy.

Specimen: peripheral blood. The receptor set was obtained from a human donor in good health.

The chain uses TRBV7-9 and TRBJ2-5; TCRdb's assignment of TRBD1 cannot be checked, as there is no DNA. This CDR3 spans 15 amino acids. Germline V gene data show CDR1 as SEHNR and CDR2 as FQNEAQ (reference sequence). The CDR3 here is CASSLGTGDQETQYF. The full variable domain, in which reference TRBV7-9 and TRBJ2-5 provide the parts outside the CDR3, is DTGVSQNPRHKITKRGQNVTFRCDPISEHNRLYWYRQTLGQGPEFLTYFQNEAQLEKSRLLSDRFSAERPKGSFSTLEIQRTEQGDSAMYLCASSLGTGDQETQYFGPGTRLLVL.

This clonotype registers medium-sized by frequency. V gene TRBV19 combines with J gene TRBJ2-3; absent DNA, TCRdb's TRBD2 call cannot be checked. This CDR3 comprises 14 residues. Germline CDR1 is LNHDA and CDR2 is SQIVND (reference sequence). The CDR3: CASQLAGGADTQYF.

The chain recombines TRBV11-3 with TRBJ1-2; TCRdb's D gene call, TRBD1, goes unchecked for lack of DNA. The CDR3 covers 14 residues. Germline CDR1 is SGHNT and CDR2 is YENEEA. The CDR3 sequence is CASSLGQGGNGYTF.

Considering frequency, this clonotype is medium-sized. CDR3 region: CATQWGSGNTEAFF. This sequence joins TRBV6-1 and TRBJ1-1; TCRdb names TRBD1, which stays unverified in the absence of DNA. Germline values: CDR1 MNHNS, CDR2 SASEGT. The CDR3 has 14 residues.

The chain employs TRBV14 and TRBJ2-1; TCRdb lists TRBD2, though no DNA is available to test this call. Germline V gene lookup returns CDR1 SGHDN and CDR2 FVKESK. The CDR3 length is 17 residues. The CDR3 region is CASSQELAGGRNNEQFF.

This clonotype is identified as medium-sized from frequency. The CDR3 loop is CATSAFRSGSITDTQYF. The chain recombines TRBV24-1 with TRBJ2-3; checking the TCRdb D call of TRBD2 is not possible without DNA. Germline lookup yields CDR1 KGHDR and CDR2 SFDVKD. CDR3 length: 17 amino acids.

Measured by frequency, this clonotype is medium-sized. V usage is TRBV13 and J usage is TRBJ1-1; TCRdb proposes TRBD1, but this gene call is untestable without DNA. Germline assignment: CDR1 PRHDT and CDR2 FYEKMQ (reference sequence). The CDR3 is 14 residues long. CDR3 protein: CASSSPQGRTEAFF.

Considering frequency, this clonotype is large (0.1 to 1%). V gene TRBV29-1 combines with J gene TRBJ2-3. Germline V CDR1 and CDR2: SQVTM, ANQGSEA. The CDR3 sequence is 13 residues long. The CDR3 sequence is CSVDVDSTDTQYF.

The chain is built from TRBV5-1 and TRBJ2-3. Germline lookup yields CDR1 SGHRS and CDR2 YFSETQ. This CDR3 has 14 amino acids. CDR3 sequence reads: CASSPLLGVNTQYF.

The gene calls are TRBV28 and TRBJ1-5; TCRdb picks TRBD1, but there is no DNA to check that call. Germline V gives CDR1 MDHEN, CDR2 SYDVKM. There are 15 residues in the CDR3. CDR3 amino acids: CASSSPQGANQPQHF. Drawing the rest from reference TRBV28 and TRBJ1-5, the complete variable domain is DVKVTQSSRYLVKRTGEKVFLECVQDMDHENMFWYRQDPGLGLRLIYFSYDVKMKEKGDIPEGYSVSREKKERFSLILESASTNQTSMYLCASSSPQGANQPQHFGDGTRLSIL.

This clonotype is identified as medium-sized (0.01 to 0.1%) from frequency. J is TRBJ2-4 and V is TRBV29-1; TCRdb's D gene call, TRBD2, goes unchecked for lack of DNA. CDR1 SQVTM and CDR2 ANQGSEA come from the germline V gene. The length of the CDR3 is 15 residues. The CDR3 region is CSVGGGGKSKNIQYF. Based on the CDR3 plus reference TRBV29-1 and TRBJ2-4, the full variable domain is SAVISQKPSRDICQRGTSLTIQCQVDSQVTMMFWYRQQPGQSLTLIATANQGSEATYESGFVIDKFPISRPNLTFSTLTVSNMSPEDSSIYLCSVGGGGKSKNIQYFGAGTRLSVL.

The rearrangement joins TRBV25-1 to TRBJ1-2. The CDR3 consists of 13 residues. The germline V gene has CDR1 MGHDK and CDR2 SYGVNS. The CDR3 region is CASSDGVGYGYTF.

Considering frequency, this clonotype is medium-sized (0.01 to 0.1%). The V gene is TRBV19, the J gene TRBJ2-3; TCRdb indicates TRBD1, and absent DNA this call remains unverified. This CDR3 has 15 residues. Germline V gene lookup returns CDR1 LNHDA and CDR2 SQIVND (reference sequence). CDR3 loop: CASSMWTPSTDTQYF.

Judged by frequency, this clonotype is medium-sized (0.01 to 0.1%). The gene calls are TRBV6-5 and TRBJ2-1; as DNA is missing, the TRBD1 call by TCRdb cannot be tested. Looked up from germline, CDR1 is MNHEY and CDR2 is SVGAGI. The CDR3 contains 15 residues. The CDR3 sequence: CASSLKTGAGDEQFF.

This clonotype is identified as medium-sized from frequency. The chain uses TRBV13 and TRBJ2-2; the TCRdb D gene call, TRBD2, has no DNA to confirm it. This CDR3 comprises 14 residues. Germline loops: CDR1 PRHDT, CDR2 FYEKMQ (reference sequence). CDR3 loop: CASSPGLNTGELFF.

This clonotype ranks as medium-sized in terms of frequency. The rearrangement joins TRBV7-6 to TRBJ1-2. This CDR3 has 13 residues. Germline V CDR1 and CDR2: SGHVS, FNYEAQ. The CDR3 is CASSLGGVQGYTF.

This clonotype is identified as medium-sized from frequency. The CDR3 here is CASSLRRFGEQFF. V usage is TRBV6-1 and J usage is TRBJ2-1. This CDR3 comprises 13 residues. Per the germline V gene, CDR1 is MNHNS and CDR2 is SASEGT.

This clonotype is medium-sized by frequency. The gene calls are TRBV6-2 or TRBV6-3 and TRBJ2-7. The CDR3 has 15 residues. The germline V gene encodes CDR1 MNHEY and CDR2 SVGEGT. The CDR3 sequence is CASSYSSKNPYEQYF.

Here the CDR3 reads CASSPSPSANTGELFF. The chain joins TRBV12-3 or TRBV12-4 to TRBJ2-2. The CDR3 totals 16 residues.

Considering frequency, this clonotype is medium-sized (0.01 to 0.1%). V usage is TRBV18 and J usage is TRBJ2-5; the D gene TCRdb calls, TRBD2, cannot be checked with no DNA. The CDR3 consists of 14 residues. Per the germline V gene, CDR1 is KGHSH and CDR2 is LQKENI. CDR3 protein: CASSREEGGETQYF.

This chain links TRBV27 with TRBJ1-2; TCRdb names TRBD1, which stays unverified in the absence of DNA. From germline, CDR1 is MNHEY and CDR2 SMNVEV (reference sequence). This CDR3 contains 13 residues. This CDR3 reads CASSFSGTYGYTF.

Measured by frequency, this clonotype is medium-sized. The chain has TRBV12-3 or TRBV12-4 and TRBJ2-2; absent DNA, TCRdb's TRBD1 call cannot be checked. The CDR3 runs to 16 residues. CDR3 sequence: CASTRRGQGRAGELFF.

Judged by frequency, this clonotype is medium-sized. This chain uses TRBV5-1 with TRBJ2-2; TCRdb names TRBD2, which stays unverified in the absence of DNA. The CDR3 is 14 residues long. Germline assignment: CDR1 SGHRS and CDR2 YFSETQ. CDR3 region: CASSEGIDTGELFF. Combining the CDR3 with reference TRBV5-1 and TRBJ2-2 gives the whole variable domain KAGVTQTPRYLIKTRGQQVTLSCSPISGHRSVSWYQQTPGQGLQFLFEYFSETQRNKGNFPGRFSGRQFSNSRSEMNVSTLELGDSALYLCASSEGIDTGELFFGEGSRLTVL.

J is TRBJ2-3 and V is TRBV10-1; checking the TCRdb D call of TRBD1 is not possible without DNA. The CDR3 runs to 16 residues. The germline gives CDR1 WNHNN, CDR2 SYGVQD (reference sequence). The CDR3 reads CASSPSGGTGTDTQYF.

This chain uses TRBV20-1 with TRBJ2-7; TCRdb outputs TRBD2, but without DNA this stays unchecked. CDR3 size: 14 residues. Germline V gene lookup returns CDR1 DFQATT and CDR2 SNEGSKA (reference sequence). The CDR3 sequence: CSARRREGRYEQYF.

This clonotype is labeled medium-sized based on frequency. The chain links TRBV5-4 to TRBJ2-7; there is no DNA to check the TCRdb D call of TRBD1. This CDR3 is 12 amino acids long. CDR1 is SGHNT and CDR2 is YYREEE in the germline V gene (reference sequence). CDR3 amino acids: CASSLRGTEQYF. Filled out from reference TRBV5-4 and TRBJ2-7, the complete variable domain reads ETGVTQSPTHLIKTRGQQVTLRCSSQSGHNTVSWYQQALGQGPQFIFQYYREEENGRGNFPPRFSGLQFPNYSSELNVNALELDDSALYLCASSLRGTEQYFGPGTRLTVT.

The rearrangement uses TRBV25-1 and TRBJ1-1; TCRdb lists TRBD1, though no DNA is available to test this call. The CDR3 consists of 13 residues. The germline gives CDR1 MGHDK, CDR2 SYGVNS. The CDR3 protein is CASGGTGGTEAFF. The entire variable domain, with the rest obtained from reference TRBV25-1 and TRBJ1-1, is as follows: EADIYQTPRYLVIGTGKKITLECSQTMGHDKMYWYQQDPGMELHLIHYSYGVNSTEKGDLSSESTVSRIRTEHFPLTLESARPSHTSQYLCASGGTGGTEAFFGQGTRLTVV.